The present TCR beta chain was sequenced within a study of tumor-infiltrating lymphocytes in primary liver carcinoma. The overall study: Stage T1-T3 N0M0 and a size of roughly 4.2 to 11 cm characterized the tumors.

Alongside blood RNA obtained from unsorted whole blood, germline DNA was also extracted. Before the operation took place, around 4 milliliters of peripheral blood were collected. Using a constant-region primer together with ProtoScript II reverse transcriptase, TCR beta cDNA was made from about 500 ng of total RNA. Slightly modified ARM-PCR served as the procedure for the TCR beta libraries. These libraries came from three rounds of nested multiplex PCR. PCR rounds one and two used TRBV1-TRBV30 forward primers with a C-beta reverse primer for roughly 10 cycles each. TCRdb independently ran MiXCR on the multiplex PCR reads; one entry per CDR3 protein. In the table there are about 330,000 distinct CDR3 sequences, 65% of which are singletons. This CDR3 has 10 residues. As to this clonotype: This may stem from a read error, because a much larger clone lies one nucleotide away.

The source material was peripheral blood. The TCR originated in a middle-aged man with primary liver carcinoma and hepatitis B virus infection. The V call is TRBV12-3 or TRBV12-4, the J call TRBJ2-3; no definite D call. This chain's CDR3 is CAGSRDTQYF. The DNA of the CDR3 is TGTGCCGGCAGCAGAGATACGCAGTATTTT.